Below, 17 T cell receptor beta chains from the same sample are listed, as sequenced in a study of T cell responses to AZD1222 COVID-19 vaccine. Method: immunoSEQ multiplex PCR; TCRdb's copy keeps in-frame clones and lacks some. Of over 100,000 clones in the sample, about nine tenths were seen once. The sample consisted of peripheral blood, taken on day 0 of AZD1222 vaccination. The source of these receptors is an adult in good health.

V gene TRBV30 combines with J gene TRBJ2-2, with 12 bases identical to TRBD1. Trimming at V came to 1 base and at J to 5 bases, leaving 8 bases not matched to a gene. Looked up from germline, CDR1 is GTSNPN and CDR2 is SVGIG (reference sequence). This CDR3 contains 17 residues. This chain's CDR3 is CAWSGGTGGVGTGELFF. CDR3 nucleotides: TGTGCCTGGAGTGGAGGGACAGGGGGCGTTGGGACCGGGGAGCTGTTTTTT.

The V gene is TRBV5-1, the J gene TRBJ1-1, with a possible D match to TRBD1 (6 bases). V lost 3 bases and J lost 1, with 10 bases in between. The CDR3 totals 14 residues. Germline V gene sequence: CDR1 SGHRS, CDR2 YFSETQ. CDR3 bases: TGCGCCAGCAGCTGGGGGGCGTCGAACACTGAAGCTTTCTTT. This encodes CASSWGASNTEAFF. The variable domain in full, completed from reference TRBV5-1 and TRBJ1-1, reads KAGVTQTPRYLIKTRGQQVTLSCSPISGHRSVSWYQQTPGQGLQFLFEYFSETQRNKGNFPGRFSGRQFSNSRSEMNVSTLELGDSALYLCASSWGASNTEAFFGQGTRLTVV.

The chain combines TRBV5-1 with TRBJ2-7, with 7 bases aligning to TRBD1. This CDR3 contains 15 residues. CDR1 is SGHRS and CDR2 is YFSETQ in the germline V gene. The J segment lost 1 base and the V segment lost 0 bases, leaving 4 bases of the junction unmatched. The CDR3 sequence: CASSLVTGVSYEQYF. CDR3 DNA sequence: TGCGCCAGCAGCTTGGTAACAGGGGTATCCTACGAGCAGTACTTC.

V usage is TRBV7-3 and J usage is TRBJ2-1, with D unresolved. Per the germline V gene, CDR1 is SGHTA and CDR2 is FQGTGA. CDR3 length: 12 residues. The V end was cut by 4 bases, the J end by 9 bases, with 10 bases between. Here the CDR3 DNA reads TGTGCCAGCAGCTACAAGCTCGGTGAGCAGTTCTTC. This gives the protein CASSYKLGEQFF.

The rearrangement joins TRBV9 to TRBJ2-4; D not certain. CDR1 is SGDLS and CDR2 is YYNGEE in the germline V gene. The CDR3 has 16 amino acids. The ends were cut back, 0 bases at V and 2 bases at J, with 12 bases in the middle. The CDR3 reads CASSVEDSLTKNIQYF. DNA for the CDR3: TGTGCCAGCAGCGTAGAGGATAGTTTAACCAAAAACATTCAGTACTTC.

This chain connects TRBV29-1 to TRBJ2-3; possibly TRBD2 for D (5 bases). V lost 4 bases and J lost 2, with 7 bases in between. This CDR3 spans 12 amino acids. Per germline, CDR1 SQVTM and CDR2 ANQGSEA. DNA for the CDR3: TGCAGCGTTGGGACTTACACAGATACGCAGTATTTT. It encodes CSVGTYTDTQYF.

The chain employs TRBV5-5 and TRBJ1-6; D might be TRBD1 (6 bases). Trimming stripped 6 bases from V and 7 bases from J, with 14 bases between. This CDR3 has 14 amino acids. Germline V gene data show CDR1 as SGHKS and CDR2 as YYEKEE (reference sequence). CDR3 residues: CASTSGGSNSPLHF. CDR3 sequence (DNA): TGTGCCAGCACTTCCGGGGGCTCGAATTCACCCCTCCACTTT. The full variable domain, rest sourced from reference TRBV5-5 and TRBJ1-6, is DAGVTQSPTHLIKTRGQQVTLRCSPISGHKSVSWYQQVLGQGPQFIFQYYEKEERGRGNFPDRFSARQFPNYSSELNVNALLLGDSALYLCASTSGGSNSPLHFGNGTRLTVT.

The chain combines TRBV13 with TRBJ1-1; D uncertain. The germline V gene has CDR1 PRHDT and CDR2 FYEKMQ (reference sequence). Trimming shortened V by 6 bases and J by 6 bases, and 14 bases separated the two germline ends. The length of the CDR3 is 13 residues. In DNA form, the CDR3 reads TGTGCCAGCAGGGGCCTGCGGTTCGCTGAAGCTTTCTTT. This codes for CASRGLRFAEAFF.

The chain uses TRBV2 and TRBJ2-3; the match to TRBD2 covers 9 bases. The CDR3 runs 14 residues. Germline V gives CDR1 SNHLY, CDR2 FYNNEI. J lost 5 bases, V lost 8 bases, and 8 bases had no gene match. CDR3 protein: CASVPFSGGDTQYF. CDR3 DNA: TGTGCCAGCGTCCCTTTTAGCGGGGGAGATACGCAGTATTTT.

Comment on this clone: Germline is not matched at one junction end, which may reflect a read error. The rearrangement links TRBV5-8 to TRBJ2-3, with 7 bases aligning to TRBD1. There are 16 residues in the CDR3. The germline V gene encodes CDR1 SGHTS and CDR2 YDEGEE. CDR3 in DNA: TGTGCCAGCAGCCCTAGGACTGGGGCAAGGACAGGTACGCAGTATTTT. Translating gives CASSPRTGARTGTQYF.

The J gene is TRBJ2-7, the V gene TRBV2; D not certain. The V and J ends lost 3 bases and 4 bases respectively, with 10 bases between them. The length of the CDR3 is 13 residues. Germline V lookup: CDR1 SNHLY, CDR2 FYNNEI. This CDR3 is CASSDGRTYEQYF. CDR3 sequence (DNA): TGTGCCAGCAGTGATGGGCGTACTTACGAGCAGTACTTC.

V and J are TRBV4-1 and TRBJ1-2; D call uncertain. The CDR3 is 15 amino acids. Germline CDR1 is MGHRA and CDR2 is YSYEKL. V was clipped by 1 base and J by 3 bases, with 12 bases between them. CDR3 nucleotide sequence: TGCGCCAGCAGCCAAGCGGTGACGGCTTACTATGGCTACACCTTC. Translating gives CASSQAVTAYYGYTF.

This rearrangement joins TRBV6-2 or TRBV6-3 to TRBJ1-5; D ambiguous. CDR1 and CDR2 from the germline V gene are MNHEY and SVGEGT. The V and J ends lost 4 bases and 1 base respectively, with 8 bases between them. The length of the CDR3 is 14 residues. The CDR3 DNA follows: TGTGCCAGCAGTTCGGCGGGAAGCAATCAGCCCCAGCATTTT. It is translated as CASSSAGSNQPQHF.

The J gene is TRBJ1-1, the V gene TRBV7-9, with D possibly TRBD1 on 5 matching bases. Trimming left V 8 bases short and J 9 bases short, with 16 bases between. There are 12 residues in the CDR3. Germline assignment: CDR1 SEHNR and CDR2 FQNEAQ (reference sequence). The CDR3 reads CASRLDKDKAFF. CDR3 nucleotide sequence: TGTGCCAGCCGATTGGACAAGGACAAAGCTTTCTTT.

The chain couples TRBV2 to TRBJ1-1, with TRBD1 matching over 12 bases. J was trimmed by 7 bases and V by 6 bases; bases with no gene match: 6. The CDR3 extends over 14 amino acids. Germline CDR1 and CDR2: SNHLY and FYNNEI. The CDR3 DNA sequence: TGTGCCAGCAGAGCCGGGACAGGGGGCTTTGAAGCTTTCTTT. This encodes CASRAGTGGFEAFF.

The chain joins TRBV5-5 to TRBJ2-1, with TRBD1 matching 7 bases. The V gene end was trimmed by 5 bases and the J gene end by 9 bases; junction bases not matched to a gene: 14. CDR3 length: 15 amino acids. Germline values: CDR1 SGHKS, CDR2 YYEKEE (reference sequence). The CDR3 sequence is CASRPTGTGRGEQFF. The DNA of the CDR3 is TGTGCCAGCAGGCCGACAGGGACCGGCCGGGGTGAGCAGTTCTTC.

Concerning this clone itself: Different DNA sequences within this sample yield the same CDR3. The rearrangement joins TRBV29-1 to TRBJ1-1; 12 positions agree with TRBD1. The V gene end was trimmed by 3 bases and the J gene end by 5 bases; junction bases not matched to a gene: 4. This CDR3 comprises 14 residues. Germline loops: CDR1 SQVTM, CDR2 ANQGSEA. CDR3 coding DNA: TGCAGCGTTGAGGGGGGACAGGGGGCGACTGAAGCTTTCTTT. It yields the protein CSVEGGQGATEAFF.